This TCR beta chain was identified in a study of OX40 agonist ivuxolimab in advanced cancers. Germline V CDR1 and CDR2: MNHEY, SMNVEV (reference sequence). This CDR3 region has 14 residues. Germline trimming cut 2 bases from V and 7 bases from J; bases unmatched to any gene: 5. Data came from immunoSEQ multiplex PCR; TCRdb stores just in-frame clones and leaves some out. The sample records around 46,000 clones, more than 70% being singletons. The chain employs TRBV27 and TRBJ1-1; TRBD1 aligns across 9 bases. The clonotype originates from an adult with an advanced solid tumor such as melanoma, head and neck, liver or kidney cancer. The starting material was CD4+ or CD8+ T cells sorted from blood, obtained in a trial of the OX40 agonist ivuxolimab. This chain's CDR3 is CASSLGQGIREAFF. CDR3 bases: TGTGCCAGCAGTTTAGGACAGGGGATACGTGAAGCTTTCTTT.